The next 14 T cell receptor beta chains were all read from a single sample in a study of blood T cells in healthy people across ages (dated by TCRdb to about 2015). The library was prepared using 5' RACE. The instrument was an Illumina HiSeq 2500. The second PCR ran for about 7 to 11 cycles and used a J-beta primer mix along with a sample-barcoded 5' primer. Starting from the raw public reads, TCRdb applied fastp trimming at Q25, assembled clones with MiXCR and retained in-frame beta chains. Records with the same CDR3 protein are collapsed into one entry carrying the most frequent genes and DNA. Present in this sample are some 1.7 million distinct CDR3 sequences, 28% of which were seen just once. Jointly, the top ten make up approximately 7.7% of the sample. The sequenced sample was blood. All receptors derive from a young woman in good health.

This clonotype turned up a few times. V gene TRBV20-1 combines with J gene TRBJ1-1; D is possibly TRBD1 (5 bases). Trimming removed 0 bases from V and 5 bases from J, with 13 bases in between. The CDR3 runs to 14 residues. The germline V gene has CDR1 DFQATT and CDR2 SNEGSKA (reference sequence). The CDR3 reads CSARDARGGTEAFF. The DNA for the CDR3 is TGCAGTGCTAGAGACGCCCGCGGGGGGACTGAAGCTTTCTTT.

This clonotype has just one count. The genes are TRBV4-1 and TRBJ1-2; tentative D call: TRBD1 (6 bases). The ends were cut back, 4 bases at V and 7 bases at J, with 19 bases in the middle. The CDR3 totals 15 residues. Germline-derived CDR1 and CDR2 are MGHRA and YSYEKL. The CDR3 spells CASSLYNGGASGYTF. In DNA, the CDR3 is TGCGCCAGCAGCCTATACAACGGGGGCGCGTCTGGCTACACCTTC.

CDR3 in amino acids: CASSLVLWRAEEQFF. The CDR3 bases are TGTGCCAGCAGCTTAGTGTTGTGGCGGGCGGAAGAGCAGTTCTTC. V gene TRBV7-2 combines with J gene TRBJ2-1, with D possibly matching TRBD2 (5 bases). CDR3 size: 15 residues. Per the germline V gene, CDR1 is SGHTA and CDR2 is FQGNSA. V was trimmed by 1 base and J by 10 bases, leaving 17 bases between them.

The chain carries TRBV6-1 and TRBJ2-4, with a weak D call TRBD1 (7 bases). The end of the DNA is better explained by TRBJ2-7, so the J call may be wrong. This CDR3 comprises 14 residues. Germline-derived CDR1 and CDR2 are MNHNS and SASEGT. The CDR3 loop is CASSTLTGDSEQYF. Written as DNA, the CDR3 is TGTGCCAGCAGTACCCTTACAGGGGACTCCGAGCAGTACTTC.

Details on this clonotype: One base away lies a much larger clone, so this may be a sequencing read error. The CDR3 DNA reads TGTGCCAGCAGCTTGATGATATGGGAGACCCAGTACTTC. Residues: CASSLMIWETQYF. The chain couples TRBV7-2 to TRBJ2-7, with D unresolved. The J call may be incorrect, as the DNA end agrees better with TRBJ2-5. This CDR3 contains 13 residues. Germline CDR1 and CDR2: SGHTA and FQGNSA.

The gene calls are TRBV7-2 and TRBJ2-7; D is perhaps TRBD2 (6 bases). This CDR3 contains 15 residues. Trimming took 5 bases from V and 3 from J, leaving 17 bases between them. CDR1 and CDR2 (germline): SGHTA, FQGNSA. Here the CDR3 reads CASSLARGWFYEQYF. CDR3 DNA: TGTGCCAGCAGCCTGGCGCGGGGTTGGTTCTACGAGCAGTACTTC.

The chain employs TRBV18 and TRBJ2-7, with D perhaps TRBD1 or TRBD2 (5 bases each). With the DNA end fitting TRBJ2-1 better, the J assignment may be wrong. CDR1 is KGHSH and CDR2 is LQKENI in the germline V gene. The CDR3 has 16 amino acids. The CDR3 sequence: CASSLHPRGPSYEQFF. DNA for the CDR3: TGTGCCAGCTCACTACACCCTCGGGGACCCTCCTACGAGCAGTTCTTC.

The chain uses TRBV19 and TRBJ2-1; TRBD2 might be the D (6 bases). The V end was cut by 7 bases, the J end by 0 bases, with 13 bases between. Germline V lookup: CDR1 LNHDA, CDR2 SQIVND (reference sequence). This CDR3 region has 15 residues. The CDR3 DNA reads TGTGCCAGTACCATAGCGGAAGGCTCCTACAATGAGCAGTTCTTC. It yields the protein CASTIAEGSYNEQFF.

This clonotype was found a few times. The V gene is TRBV2, the J gene TRBJ2-3; D is ambiguous. V was shortened by 6 bases and J by 4 bases, with 11 bases between the two germline ends. This CDR3 has 13 residues. Germline CDR1 is SNHLY and CDR2 is FYNNEI. CDR3 nucleotides: TGTGCCAGCAGCAGAGTTAACGCAGATACGCAGTATTTT. It encodes CASSRVNADTQYF. Full variable domain (missing parts from reference TRBV2 and TRBJ2-3): EPEVTQTPSHQVTQMGQEVILRCVPISNHLYFYWYRQILGQKVEFLVSFYNNEISEKSEIFDDQFSVERPDGSNFTLKIRSTKLEDSAMYFCASSRVNADTQYFGPGTRLTVL.

V and J are TRBV7-9 and TRBJ2-2, with 8 bases that match TRBD1. The CDR3 loop spans 17 amino acids. With V trimmed by 0 bases and J by 7 bases, 10 bases remained unmatched. Germline V CDR1 and CDR2: SEHNR, FQNEAQ (reference sequence). CDR3 sequence: CASSLAHGRGPGGELFF. Here the CDR3 DNA reads TGTGCCAGCAGCTTAGCGCATGGCAGGGGGCCCGGCGGGGAGCTGTTTTTT.

The rearrangement uses TRBV3-1 and TRBJ1-2; the match to TRBD1 covers 9 bases. Germline-derived CDR1 and CDR2 are LGHDT and YNNKEL (reference sequence). The CDR3 runs 16 residues. With V trimmed by 4 bases and J by 8 bases, 14 bases remained unmatched. The CDR3 loop reads CASSLKQGQGGKGYTF. The CDR3 nucleotides are TGTGCCAGCAGCCTAAAACAGGGACAGGGTGGGAAGGGCTACACCTTC.

The V gene is TRBV5-1, the J gene TRBJ2-7; possible D gene TRBD1, 6 bases. The J call may be incorrect, as the DNA end agrees better with TRBJ2-1. Germline V gene sequence: CDR1 SGHRS, CDR2 YFSETQ. CDR3 size: 17 residues. In DNA, the CDR3 is TGCGCCAGCAGCCTCAGAAGTGGGGGCTTAAGCTCCTACGAGCAGTTCTTC. It yields the protein CASSLRSGGLSSYEQFF.

The rearrangement joins TRBV20-1 to TRBJ2-7; a weak D match, TRBD2 (6 bases). Trimming took 8 bases from V and 0 from J, leaving 11 bases between them. Per the germline V gene, CDR1 is DFQATT and CDR2 is SNEGSKA (reference sequence). The CDR3 is made up of 12 amino acids. The CDR3 nucleotides read TGCAGTCATAGCGGAGACTCCTACGAGCAGTACTTC. Translation: CSHSGDSYEQYF.

This clonotype was counted a few times. The V call is TRBV2, the J call TRBJ1-5; tentatively, D is TRBD1 (6 bases). Germline V gives CDR1 SNHLY, CDR2 FYNNEI. The CDR3 extends over 13 amino acids. V lost 7 bases to trimming and J lost 13 bases, with 20 bases between them. CDR3: CASKGESPRAQHF. The CDR3 DNA is TGTGCCAGCAAGGGGGAGAGCCCGCGGGCTCAGCATTTT.